This TCR beta chain was sequenced during a study of patients and donors after allogeneic stem cell transplantation. The length of the CDR3 is 14 residues. V shed 0 bases and J shed 0 bases, with 6 bases lying between them. The germline CDR1 and CDR2 sequences are MNHEY and SMNVEV (reference sequence). TCRdb redid the calling of the RT-PCR reads with MiXCR, one entry per CDR3 protein. The sample lists approximately 17,000 distinct CDR3 sequences; 25% to 30% were seen once. The rearrangement joins TRBV27 to TRBJ2-7; D unresolved. This TCR was sampled from a human donor who was either an allogeneic HSCT recipient or a stem cell or donor lymphocyte infusion donor (not recorded which). It is not recorded whose cells these are; they may come from a transplant donor. The sample was blood, either unsorted or a sorted T cell fraction (not recorded which). The CDR3 is CASSLSRLSYEQYF. DNA of the CDR3: TGTGCCAGCAGTTTATCGAGGCTCTCCTACGAGCAGTACTTC.